There are a few counts of the clone carrying this T cell receptor (beta chain). Its antigen is not identified. The V and J ends lost 1 base and 1 base respectively, with 7 bases between them. CDR3 length: 15 residues. Germline CDR1 is LGHNA and CDR2 is YNFKEQ. Construction of the TCRbeta library involved unique molecular identifiers. TCRdb fed the PCR reads into MiXCR, producing one record per CDR3 protein. Of some 87,000 distinct CDR3 sequences listed, around 16% are singletons. This specimen belongs to a study of T-cell reconstitution after alpha-beta-depleted transplantation in children. Findings of the study overall: T-cell counts and diversity were attributed mostly to newly produced T cells one year after transplant. Surviving recipient T cells and intrathymic progenitors accounted for some patients' high TCRbeta diversity at day 60. Two months or so post-transplant, alpha-beta T cells reportedly derived from several hundred expanded graft clones.

The chain recombines TRBV4-2 with TRBJ2-2; D uncertain. This sequence was found in a male patient between 2 and 15 years old who had a stem cell transplant for acute lymphoblastic leukemia, so the T cells may come from the graft donor. Sequencing used PBMCs, mostly from graft donor cells, obtained 180 days after TCRalphabeta/CD19-depleted stem cell transplant. CDR3 residues: CASSQAPLNTGELFF. CDR3 bases: TGTGCCAGCAGCCAAGCCCCGCTGAACACCGGGGAGCTGTTTTTT.